The sequence of this T cell receptor (beta chain) was determined in a study of cytomegalovirus exposure and HLA in healthy donors. This table comes from immunoSEQ multiplex PCR, and its TCRdb copy is limited to in-frame clones, with some not included. This table has hundreds of thousands of clones, roughly 84% appearing once. This CDR3 comprises 12 residues. The germline V gene has CDR1 KGHSH and CDR2 LQKENI. V was pared by 2 bases and J by 7 bases, with 7 bases between. This receptor was taken from a young woman in good health and CMV-seropositive. The chain is built from TRBV18 and TRBJ2-3; D not certain. Source material: PBMCs. The CDR3 DNA is TGTGCCAGCTCACCAGAGGAGAATACGCAGTATTTT. Its protein is CASSPEENTQYF.